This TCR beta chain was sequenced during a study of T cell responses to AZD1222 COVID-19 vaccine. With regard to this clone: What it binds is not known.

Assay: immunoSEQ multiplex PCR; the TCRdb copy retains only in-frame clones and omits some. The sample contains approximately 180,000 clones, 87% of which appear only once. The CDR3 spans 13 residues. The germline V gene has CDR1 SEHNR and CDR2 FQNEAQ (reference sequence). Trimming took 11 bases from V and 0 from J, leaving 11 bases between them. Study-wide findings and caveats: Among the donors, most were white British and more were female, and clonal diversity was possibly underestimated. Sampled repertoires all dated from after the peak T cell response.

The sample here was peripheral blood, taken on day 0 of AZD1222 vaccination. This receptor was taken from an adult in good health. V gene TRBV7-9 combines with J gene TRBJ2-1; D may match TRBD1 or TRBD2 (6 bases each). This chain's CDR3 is CAGEDSSYNEQFF. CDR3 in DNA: TGTGCCGGGGAGGACAGCTCCTACAATGAGCAGTTCTTC.